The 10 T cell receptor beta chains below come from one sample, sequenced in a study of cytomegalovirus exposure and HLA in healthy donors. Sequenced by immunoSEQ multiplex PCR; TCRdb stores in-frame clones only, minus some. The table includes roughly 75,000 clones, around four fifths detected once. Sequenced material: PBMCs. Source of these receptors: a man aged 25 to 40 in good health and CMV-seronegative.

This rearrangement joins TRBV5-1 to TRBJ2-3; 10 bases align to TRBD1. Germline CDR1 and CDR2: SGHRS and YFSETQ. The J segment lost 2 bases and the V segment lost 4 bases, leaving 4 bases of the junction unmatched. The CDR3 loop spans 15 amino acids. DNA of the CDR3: TGCGCCAGCAGCAGGGACAGGGGTAACACAGATACGCAGTATTTT. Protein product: CASSRDRGNTDTQYF.

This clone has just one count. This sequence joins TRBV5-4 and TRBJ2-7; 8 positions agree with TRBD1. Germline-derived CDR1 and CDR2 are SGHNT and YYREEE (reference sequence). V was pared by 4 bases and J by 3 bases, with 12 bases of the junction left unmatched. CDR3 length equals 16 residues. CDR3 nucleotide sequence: TGTGCCAGCAGCGCGACCGGGACAGGCTTCCTCTACGAGCAGTACGTC. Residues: CASSATGTGFLYEQYV.

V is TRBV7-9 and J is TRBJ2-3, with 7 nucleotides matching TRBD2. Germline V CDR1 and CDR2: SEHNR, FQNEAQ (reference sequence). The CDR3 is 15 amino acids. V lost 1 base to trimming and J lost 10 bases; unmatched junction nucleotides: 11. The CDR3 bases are TGTGCCAGCAGCTTAGGTATAGGGAGGGGTCGCGCGCAGTATTTT. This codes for CASSLGIGRGRAQYF. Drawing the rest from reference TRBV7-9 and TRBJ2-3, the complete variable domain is DTGVSQNPRHKITKRGQNVTFRCDPISEHNRLYWYRQTLGQGPEFLTYFQNEAQLEKSRLLSDRFSAERPKGSFSTLEIQRTEQGDSAMYLCASSLGIGRGRAQYFGPGTRLTVL.

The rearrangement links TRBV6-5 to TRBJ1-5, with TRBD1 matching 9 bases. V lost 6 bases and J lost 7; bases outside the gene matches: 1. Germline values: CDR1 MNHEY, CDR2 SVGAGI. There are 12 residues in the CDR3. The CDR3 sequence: CASRDRGQPQHF. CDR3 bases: TGTGCCAGCAGGGACAGGGGCCAGCCCCAGCATTTT.

The CDR3 reads CASSLGRLAELYEQYV. The CDR3 coding sequence is TGTGCCAGCAGCTTGGGGCGACTAGCGGAACTATACGAGCAGTACGTC. The chain carries TRBV5-4 and TRBJ2-7, with 9 positions matching TRBD2. The CDR3 has 16 amino acids. Losses at the gene ends were 0 bases for V and 4 bases for J; bases not matched to a gene: 8. Germline V gene data show CDR1 as SGHNT and CDR2 as YYREEE (reference sequence).

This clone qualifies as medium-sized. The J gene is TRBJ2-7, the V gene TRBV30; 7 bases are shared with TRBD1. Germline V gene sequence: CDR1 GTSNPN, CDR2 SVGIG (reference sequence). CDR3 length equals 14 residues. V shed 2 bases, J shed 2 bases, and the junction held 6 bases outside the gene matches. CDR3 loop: CAWSLGTVTYEQYF. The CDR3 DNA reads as TGTGCCTGGAGTTTGGGGACAGTAACCTACGAGCAGTACTTC.

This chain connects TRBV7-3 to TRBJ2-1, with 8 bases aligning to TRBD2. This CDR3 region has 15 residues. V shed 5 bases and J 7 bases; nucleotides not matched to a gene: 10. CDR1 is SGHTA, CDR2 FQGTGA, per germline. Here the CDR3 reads CASSPRGGPENEQFF. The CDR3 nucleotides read TGTGCCAGCAGCCCCCGGGGGGGGCCGGAAAATGAGCAGTTCTTC.

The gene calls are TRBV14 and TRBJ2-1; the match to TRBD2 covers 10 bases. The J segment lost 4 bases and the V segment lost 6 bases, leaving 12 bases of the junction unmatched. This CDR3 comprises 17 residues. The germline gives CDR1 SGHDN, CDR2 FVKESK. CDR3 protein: CASSSSGRALVYNEQFF. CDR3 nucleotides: TGTGCCAGCAGTTCCAGCGGGAGGGCCTTGGTATACAATGAGCAGTTCTTC.

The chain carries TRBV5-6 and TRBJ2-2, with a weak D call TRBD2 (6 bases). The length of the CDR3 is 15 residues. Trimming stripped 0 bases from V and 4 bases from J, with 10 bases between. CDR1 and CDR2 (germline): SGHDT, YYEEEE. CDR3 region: CASSLAPRGTGELFF. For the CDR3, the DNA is TGTGCCAGCAGCTTGGCACCGCGGGGCACCGGGGAGCTGTTTTTT. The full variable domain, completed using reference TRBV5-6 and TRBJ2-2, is DAGVTQSPTHLIKTRGQQVTLRCSPKSGHDTVSWYQQALGQGPQFIFQYYEEEERQRGNFPDRFSGHQFPNYSSELNVNALLLGDSALYLCASSLAPRGTGELFFGEGSRLTVL.

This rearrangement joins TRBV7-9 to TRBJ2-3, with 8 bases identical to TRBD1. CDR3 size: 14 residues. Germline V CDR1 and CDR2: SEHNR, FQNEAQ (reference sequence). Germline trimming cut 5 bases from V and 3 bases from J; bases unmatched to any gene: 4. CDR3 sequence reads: CASSPRQGTDTQYF. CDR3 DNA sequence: TGTGCCAGCAGCCCCCGACAGGGGACAGATACGCAGTATTTT.